The 2 T cell receptor beta chains below all came from one sample that was sequenced in a study of patients and donors after allogeneic stem cell transplantation. In TCRdb, the RT-PCR reads were re-called with MiXCR into one record per CDR3 protein. The sample records approximately 200,000 distinct CDR3 sequences, about 38% being singletons. Sequenced material: blood, either unsorted or a sorted T cell fraction (not recorded which). These TCRs come from a human donor who was either an allogeneic HSCT recipient or a stem cell or donor lymphocyte infusion donor (not recorded which). It is not recorded whose cells these are; they may come from a transplant donor.

This clonotype was seen a handful of times. The chain has TRBV29-1 and TRBJ2-1; TRBD2 is a possible D gene (6 bases). Per germline, CDR1 SQVTM and CDR2 ANQGSEA. The CDR3 covers 14 residues. Trimming took 4 bases from V and 2 from J, leaving 12 bases between them. The CDR3 protein is CSVAAGTPYNEQFF. CDR3 coding DNA: TGCAGCGTTGCTGCGGGGACCCCCTACAATGAGCAGTTCTTC.

The V and J genes are TRBV29-1 and TRBJ2-2; 7 nucleotides line up with TRBD2. Looked up from germline, CDR1 is SQVTM and CDR2 is ANQGSEA. Trimming at V came to 7 bases and at J to 6 bases, leaving 14 bases not matched to a gene. CDR3 size: 15 residues. In nucleotides, the CDR3 is TGCAGCGCTGGGGGAGGGGCCTCGTCGGCCGGGGAGCTGTTTTTT. Amino acids: CSAGGGASSAGELFF.